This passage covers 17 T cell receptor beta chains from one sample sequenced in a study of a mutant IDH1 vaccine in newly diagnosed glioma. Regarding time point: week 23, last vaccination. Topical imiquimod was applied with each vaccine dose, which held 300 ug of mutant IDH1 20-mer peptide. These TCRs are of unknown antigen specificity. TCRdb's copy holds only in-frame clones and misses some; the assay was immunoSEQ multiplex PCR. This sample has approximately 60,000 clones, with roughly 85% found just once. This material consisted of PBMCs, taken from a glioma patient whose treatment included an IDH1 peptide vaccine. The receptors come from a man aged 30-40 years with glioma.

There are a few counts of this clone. The CDR3 is CASSEGQNTEAFF. The CDR3 DNA is TGTGCCAGCAGTGAAGGACAGAACACTGAAGCTTTCTTT. The chain links TRBV6-1 to TRBJ1-1; D is uncertain. V lost 1 base and J 1 base, leaving 4 bases between the germline ends. The CDR3 has 13 residues. Looked up from germline, CDR1 is MNHNS and CDR2 is SASEGT.

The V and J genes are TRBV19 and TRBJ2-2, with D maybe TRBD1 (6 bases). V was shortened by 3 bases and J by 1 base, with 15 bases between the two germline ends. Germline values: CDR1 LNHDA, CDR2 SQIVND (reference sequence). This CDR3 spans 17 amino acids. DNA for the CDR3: TGTGCCAGTAGTATCTGGGCCGGGACACGGAACACCGGGGAGCTGTTTTTT. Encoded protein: CASSIWAGTRNTGELFF.

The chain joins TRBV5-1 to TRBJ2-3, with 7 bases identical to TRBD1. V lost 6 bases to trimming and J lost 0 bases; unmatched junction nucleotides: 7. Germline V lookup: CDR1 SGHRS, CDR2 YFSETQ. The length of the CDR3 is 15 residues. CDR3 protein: CASTKGTASTDTQYF. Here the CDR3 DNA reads TGCGCCAGCACCAAGGGGACAGCTAGCACAGATACGCAGTATTTT.

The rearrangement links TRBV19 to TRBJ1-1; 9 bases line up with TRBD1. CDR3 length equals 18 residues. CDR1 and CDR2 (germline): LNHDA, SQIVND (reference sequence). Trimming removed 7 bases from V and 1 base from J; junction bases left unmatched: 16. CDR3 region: CASTQLNTGGRRNTEAFF. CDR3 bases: TGTGCCAGTACGCAACTGAACACAGGGGGCCGGAGGAACACTGAAGCTTTCTTT. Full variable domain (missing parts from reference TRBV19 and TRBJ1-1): DGGITQSPKYLFRKEGQNVTLSCEQNLNHDAMYWYRQDPGQGLRLIYYSQIVNDFQKGDIAEGYSVSREKKESFPLTVTSAQKNPTAFYLCASTQLNTGGRRNTEAFFGQGTRLTVV.

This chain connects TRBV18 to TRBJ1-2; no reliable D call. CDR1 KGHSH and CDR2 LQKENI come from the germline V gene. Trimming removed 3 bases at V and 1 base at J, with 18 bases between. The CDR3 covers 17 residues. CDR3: CASSPIGGNRINYGYTF. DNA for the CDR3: TGTGCCAGCTCACCGATTGGAGGCAACCGGATTAACTATGGCTACACCTTC.

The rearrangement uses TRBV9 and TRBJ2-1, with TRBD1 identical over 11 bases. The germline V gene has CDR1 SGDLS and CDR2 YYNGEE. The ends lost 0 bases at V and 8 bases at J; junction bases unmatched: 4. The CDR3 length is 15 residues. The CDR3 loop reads CASSVEGQGVDEQFF. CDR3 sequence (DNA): TGTGCCAGCAGCGTAGAGGGACAGGGGGTGGATGAGCAGTTCTTC. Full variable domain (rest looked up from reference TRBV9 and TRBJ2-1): DSGVTQTPKHLITATGQRVTLRCSPRSGDLSVYWYQQSLDQGLQFLIQYYNGEERAKGNILERFSAQQFPDLHSELNLSSLELGDSALYFCASSVEGQGVDEQFFGPGTRLTVL.

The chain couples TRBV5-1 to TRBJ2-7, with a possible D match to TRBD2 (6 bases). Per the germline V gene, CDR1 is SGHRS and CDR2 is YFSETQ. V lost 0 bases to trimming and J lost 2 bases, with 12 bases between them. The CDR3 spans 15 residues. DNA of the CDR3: TGCGCCAGCAGCTTGGCGGGGGACTCAACCTACGAGCAGTACTTC. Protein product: CASSLAGDSTYEQYF.

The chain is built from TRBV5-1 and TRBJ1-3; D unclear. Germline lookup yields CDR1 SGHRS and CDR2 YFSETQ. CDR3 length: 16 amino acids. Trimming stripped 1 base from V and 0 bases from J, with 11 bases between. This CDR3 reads CASSLLAGNSGNTIYF. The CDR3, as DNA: TGCGCCAGCAGCTTGTTGGCCGGCAACTCTGGAAACACCATATATTTT.

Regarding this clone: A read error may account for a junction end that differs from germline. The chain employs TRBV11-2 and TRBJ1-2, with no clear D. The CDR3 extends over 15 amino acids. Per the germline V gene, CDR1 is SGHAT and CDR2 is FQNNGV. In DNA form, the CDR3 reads TGTGCCAGCAGCTTAGCACCGGATCCAACTATGGTTCTTGCCTTC. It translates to CASSLAPDPTMVLAF. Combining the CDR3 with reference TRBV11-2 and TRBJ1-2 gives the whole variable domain EAGVAQSPRYKIIEKRQSVAFWCNPISGHATLYWYQQILGQGPKLLIQFQNNGVVDDSQLPKDRFSAERLKGVDSTLKIQPAKLEDSAVYLCASSLAPDPTMVLAFGSGTRLTVV.

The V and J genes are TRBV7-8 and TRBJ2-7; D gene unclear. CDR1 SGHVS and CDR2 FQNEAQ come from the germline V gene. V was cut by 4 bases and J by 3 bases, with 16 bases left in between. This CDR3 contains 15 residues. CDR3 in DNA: TGTGCCAGCAGCTCAAGGGCCATACCCCTCTACGAGCAGTACTTC. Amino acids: CASSSRAIPLYEQYF.

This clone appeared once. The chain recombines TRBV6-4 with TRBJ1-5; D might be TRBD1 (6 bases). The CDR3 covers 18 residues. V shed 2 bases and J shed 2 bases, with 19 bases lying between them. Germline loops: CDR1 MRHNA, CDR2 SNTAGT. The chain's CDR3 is CASSDSGGRFGGNQPQHF. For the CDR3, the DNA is TGTGCCAGCAGTGACAGCGGGGGCCGGTTTGGGGGCAATCAGCCCCAGCATTTT.

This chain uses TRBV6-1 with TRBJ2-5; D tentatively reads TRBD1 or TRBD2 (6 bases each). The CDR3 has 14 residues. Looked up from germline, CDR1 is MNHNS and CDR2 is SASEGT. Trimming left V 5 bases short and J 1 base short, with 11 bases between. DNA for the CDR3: TGTGCCAGCAGTTATAGGGGGGTCCAAGAGACCCAGTACTTC. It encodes CASSYRGVQETQYF.

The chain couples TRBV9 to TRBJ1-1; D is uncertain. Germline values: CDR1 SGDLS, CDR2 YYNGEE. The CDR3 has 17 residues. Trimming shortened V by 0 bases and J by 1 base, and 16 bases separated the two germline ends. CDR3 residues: CASSVVSMGLENTEAFF. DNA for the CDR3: TGTGCCAGCAGCGTAGTTTCTATGGGCCTCGAGAACACTGAAGCTTTCTTT.

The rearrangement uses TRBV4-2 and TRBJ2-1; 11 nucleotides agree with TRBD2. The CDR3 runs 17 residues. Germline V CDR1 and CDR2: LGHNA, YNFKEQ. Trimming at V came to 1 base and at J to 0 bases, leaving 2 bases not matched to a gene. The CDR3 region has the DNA TGTGCCAGCAGCCAAGGCACTAGCGGGGGCTCCTACAATGAGCAGTTCTTC. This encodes CASSQGTSGGSYNEQFF.

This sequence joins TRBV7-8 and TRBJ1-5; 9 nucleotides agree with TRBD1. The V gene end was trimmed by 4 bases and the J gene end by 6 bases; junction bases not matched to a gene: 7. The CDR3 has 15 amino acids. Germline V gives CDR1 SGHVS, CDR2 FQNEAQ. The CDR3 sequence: CASSSLGTGTQPQHF. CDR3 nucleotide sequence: TGTGCCAGCAGCTCATTAGGGACAGGGACTCAGCCCCAGCATTTT.

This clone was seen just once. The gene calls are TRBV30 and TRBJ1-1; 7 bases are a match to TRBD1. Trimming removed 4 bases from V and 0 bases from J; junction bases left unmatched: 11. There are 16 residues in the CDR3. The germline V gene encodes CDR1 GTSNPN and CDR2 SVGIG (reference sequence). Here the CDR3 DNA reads TGTGCCTGGAATTGGGGGGGGACAGCCATGAACACTGAAGCTTTCTTT. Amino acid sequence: CAWNWGGTAMNTEAFF.

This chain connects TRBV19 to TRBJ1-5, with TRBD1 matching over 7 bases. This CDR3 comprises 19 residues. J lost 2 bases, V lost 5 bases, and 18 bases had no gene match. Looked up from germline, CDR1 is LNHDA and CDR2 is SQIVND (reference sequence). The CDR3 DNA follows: TGTGCCAGTAGTGGAACGAGGGGGCGGACACCGGATGGCAATCAGCCCCAGCATTTT. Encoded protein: CASSGTRGRTPDGNQPQHF.